This entry describes one TCR beta chain. No antigen is known for it. This specimen comes from a study of cytomegalovirus exposure and HLA in healthy donors. Study observations and caveats: TCR beta V segments were, for the most part, productive about 90% or about 30% of the time in an earlier analysis.

The PCR ran on 60 Vbeta and 13 Jbeta primers. TCRdb keeps only in-frame clones here, not all; method: immunoSEQ multiplex PCR. The sample carries about 160,000 clones, about four fifths recorded once. The CDR3 totals 15 residues. V dropped 3 bases and J dropped 5; count of bases not matched to a gene: 4. The germline V gene has CDR1 KGHSH and CDR2 LQKENI. The source is a woman aged 45-65 years in good health and CMV-seronegative. Sequences were obtained from PBMCs. This sequence joins TRBV18 and TRBJ2-1, with 10 bases lining up with TRBD1. CDR3 nucleotide sequence: TGTGCCAGCTCACCGGGACAGGGGAACAACAATGAGCAGTTCTTC. This sequence encodes CASSPGQGNNNEQFF.